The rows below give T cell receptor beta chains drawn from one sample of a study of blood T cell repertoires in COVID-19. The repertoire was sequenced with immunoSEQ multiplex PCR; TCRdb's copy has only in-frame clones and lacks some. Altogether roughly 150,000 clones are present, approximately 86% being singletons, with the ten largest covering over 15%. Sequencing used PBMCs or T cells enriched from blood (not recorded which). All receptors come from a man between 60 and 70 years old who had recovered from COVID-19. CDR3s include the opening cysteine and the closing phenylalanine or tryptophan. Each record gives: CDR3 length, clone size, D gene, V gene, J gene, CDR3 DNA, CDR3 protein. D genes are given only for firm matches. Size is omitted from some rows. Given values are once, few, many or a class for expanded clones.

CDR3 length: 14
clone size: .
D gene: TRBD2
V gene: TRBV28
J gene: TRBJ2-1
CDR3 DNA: TGTGCCAGCAGTTCTACTAGCGGGACCAATGAGCAGTTCTTC
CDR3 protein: CASSSTSGTNEQFF

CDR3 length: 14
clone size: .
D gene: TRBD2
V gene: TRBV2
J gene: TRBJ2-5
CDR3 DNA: TGTGCCAGCAGTCCAAGTAGCGGGAGAGAGACCCAGTACTTC
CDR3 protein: CASSPSSGRETQYF

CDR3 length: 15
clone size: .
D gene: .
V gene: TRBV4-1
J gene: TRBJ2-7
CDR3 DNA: TGCGCCAGCAGCCAAGGCGGGCGGGGCTCCTACGAGCAGTACTTC
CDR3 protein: CASSQGGRGSYEQYF

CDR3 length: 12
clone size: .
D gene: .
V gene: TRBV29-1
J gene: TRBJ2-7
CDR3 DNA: TGCAGCGGGGCTGCGACGGGGAGCGAGCAGTACTTC
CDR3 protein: CSGAATGSEQYF

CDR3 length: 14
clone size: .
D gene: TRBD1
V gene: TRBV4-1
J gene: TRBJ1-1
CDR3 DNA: TGCGCCAGCAGCATCCGCACAGGGGACACTGAAGCTTTCTTT
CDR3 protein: CASSIRTGDTEAFF

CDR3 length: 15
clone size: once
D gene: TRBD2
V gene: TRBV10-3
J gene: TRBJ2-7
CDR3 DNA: TGTGCCTCCCGGCAAGCGGGAGGGCCGACCTACGAGCAGTACTTC
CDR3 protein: CASRQAGGPTYEQYF

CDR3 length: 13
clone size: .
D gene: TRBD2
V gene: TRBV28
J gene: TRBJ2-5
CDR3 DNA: TGTGCCAGCAGACTAGCGGGAGGGGAGACCCAGTACTTC
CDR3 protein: CASRLAGGETQYF

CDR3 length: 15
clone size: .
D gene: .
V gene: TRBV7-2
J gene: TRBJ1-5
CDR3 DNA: TGTGCCAGCAGCTTAGACAGGGCGGGCAATCAGCCCCAGCATTTT
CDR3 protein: CASSLDRAGNQPQHF

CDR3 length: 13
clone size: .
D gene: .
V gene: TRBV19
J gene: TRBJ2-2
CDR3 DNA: TGTGCCAGTAGTATCGCAGGGGCCGGGGAGCTGTTTTTT
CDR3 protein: CASSIAGAGELFF

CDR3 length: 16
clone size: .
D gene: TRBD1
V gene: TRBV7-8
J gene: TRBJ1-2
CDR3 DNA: TGTGCCAGCACCCCCTTGTCGGCAGGGGGTCTCTATGGCTACACCTTC
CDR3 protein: CASTPLSAGGLYGYTF

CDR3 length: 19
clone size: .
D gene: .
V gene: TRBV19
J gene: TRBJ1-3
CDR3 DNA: TGTGCCAGTAGTTCTCGTTTTTTAGCCGGAGCCTACTCTGGAAACACCATATATTTT
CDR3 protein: CASSSRFLAGAYSGNTIYF

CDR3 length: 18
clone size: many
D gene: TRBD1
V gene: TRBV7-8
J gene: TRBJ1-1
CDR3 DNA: TGTGCCAGCAGCCGTAACAGGGGGCAATCTAGGCAGAACACTGAAGCTTTCTTT
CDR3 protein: CASSRNRGQSRQNTEAFF

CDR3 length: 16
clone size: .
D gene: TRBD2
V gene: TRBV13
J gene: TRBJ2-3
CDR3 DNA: TGTGCCAGCAGCTTACAGCTAGCGGGGGCCCTGGGGCGTCGGTATTTT
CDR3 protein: CASSLQLAGALGRRYF

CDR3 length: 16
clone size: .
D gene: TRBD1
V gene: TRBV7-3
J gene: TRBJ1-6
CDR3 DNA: TGTGCCAGCAGCACCGCCGCGGCAGGGGGAGGTTCACCCCTCCACTTT
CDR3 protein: CASSTAAAGGGSPLHF

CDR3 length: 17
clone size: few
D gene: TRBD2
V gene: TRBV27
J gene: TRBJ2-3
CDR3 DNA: TGTGCCAGCAGTTCTCCTGGCCAGCGGGGAAATCTCTATACGCAGTATTTT
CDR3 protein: CASSSPGQRGNLYTQYF

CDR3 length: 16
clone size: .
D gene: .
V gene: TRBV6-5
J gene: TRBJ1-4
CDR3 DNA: TGTGCCAGCAGTTACCGCCGTGGGGGCGGGAATGAAAAACTGTTTTTT
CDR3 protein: CASSYRRGGGNEKLFF

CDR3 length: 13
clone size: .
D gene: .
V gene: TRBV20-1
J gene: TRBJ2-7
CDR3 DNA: TGCAGTGCTAGTGGTGGACAGCTCTACGAGCAGTACTTC
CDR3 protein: CSASGGQLYEQYF

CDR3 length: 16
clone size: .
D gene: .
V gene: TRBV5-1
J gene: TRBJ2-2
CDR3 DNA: TGCGCCAGCAGCTCGGTGGGTACAGTGAACACCGGGGAGCTGTTTTTT
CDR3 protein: CASSSVGTVNTGELFF